This T cell receptor (beta chain) was sequenced in a study of T cell repertoires in cytomegalovirus infection. In the study overall: Public signatures in TCR beta pointed to CMV infection and matching HLA type.

Via MiXCR, TCRdb re-called the reads, giving one row per CDR3 protein. The sample has approximately 770,000 distinct CDR3 sequences; under 35% are singletons. Germline CDR1 is MNHEY and CDR2 is SMNVEV (reference sequence). The V gene end was trimmed by 7 bases and the J gene end by 3 bases; junction bases not matched to a gene: 7. This CDR3 contains 14 residues. This clonotype was observed a single time. Its antigen is not identified. The specimen was cultured CD8+ T cells from PBMCs, collected from culture after CMV antigen stimulation. This rearrangement joins TRBV27 to TRBJ2-3, with 7 bases lining up with TRBD2. This TCR was recovered from a human donor in good health (CMV status not recorded). Some clones in this sample may be carry-over from other donors' samples. The CDR3 bases are TGTGCCAGCAAAAGGACTAGGGGTACAGATACGCAGTATTTT. The encoded protein is CASKRTRGTDTQYF.